One sample yielded the 13 T cell receptor beta chains listed below, sequenced in a study of cytomegalovirus exposure and HLA in healthy donors. Assay used: immunoSEQ multiplex PCR; TCRdb lists only in-frame clones, some missing. The data hold more than 300,000 clones, with around 86% observed a single time. Specimen: PBMCs. The receptors originated from a woman aged 18-29 years in good health and CMV-seronegative.

The chain couples TRBV11-3 to TRBJ2-1; D not certain. The CDR3 loop spans 13 amino acids. Germline assignment: CDR1 SGHNT and CDR2 YENEEA. V was cut by 1 base and J by 10 bases, with 11 bases left in between. CDR3 region: CASSLGSGWEQFF. In DNA form, the CDR3 reads TGTGCCAGCAGCTTAGGGTCGGGTTGGGAGCAGTTCTTC.

In DNA, the CDR3 is TGTGCCAGCTCCACCCGGGTCGGTGGCAACACCGGGGAGCTGTTTTTT. Translated, it gives CASSTRVGGNTGELFF. The chain combines TRBV18 with TRBJ2-2; no clear D gene. Per germline, CDR1 KGHSH and CDR2 LQKENI. V dropped 6 bases and J dropped 2 bases, with 16 bases sitting between them. This CDR3 contains 16 residues.

V and J are TRBV10-3 and TRBJ1-3; the match to TRBD1 covers 10 bases. The germline V gene encodes CDR1 ENHRY and CDR2 SYGVKD. V lost 4 bases, J lost 1 base, and 4 bases stayed unmatched. The CDR3 has 16 residues. CDR3 sequence reads: CAISAWTGGSGNTIYF. The CDR3 DNA sequence: TGTGCCATCAGTGCATGGACAGGGGGTTCTGGAAACACCATATATTTT.

V is TRBV7-2 and J is TRBJ1-2, with D maybe TRBD1 (6 bases). The CDR3 loop spans 14 amino acids. Germline V gene lookup returns CDR1 SGHTA and CDR2 FQGNSA. V gave up 6 bases and J gave up 5 bases, with 16 bases separating them. The CDR3 reads CASSHRDVGYGYTF. CDR3 DNA sequence: TGTGCCAGCAGTCACAGGGATGTAGGATATGGCTACACCTTC. The complete variable domain, with remaining parts taken from reference TRBV7-2 and TRBJ1-2, reads GAGVSQSPSNKVTEKGKDVELRCDPISGHTALYWYRQSLGQGLEFLIYFQGNSAPDKSGLPSDRFSAERTGGSVSTLTIQRTQQEDSAVYLCASSHRDVGYGYTFGSGTRLTVV.

This chain connects TRBV5-1 to TRBJ1-1; 9 positions match TRBD1. There are 15 residues in the CDR3. CDR1 SGHRS and CDR2 YFSETQ come from the germline V gene. J gave up 3 bases and V 4 bases, and 7 bases lay outside the gene matches. The CDR3 DNA follows: TGCGCCAGCAGCCGGTCCGGACAGGGGTACACTGAAGCTTTCTTT. Its translation is CASSRSGQGYTEAFF.

The rearrangement joins TRBV13 to TRBJ2-1, with TRBD2 identical over 8 bases. This CDR3 contains 16 residues. V lost 4 bases, J lost 8 bases, and 13 bases stayed unmatched. Per germline, CDR1 PRHDT and CDR2 FYEKMQ (reference sequence). The CDR3 DNA reads TGTGCCAGCAGCTACTCGCTAGCGGGCCCCAAGGATGAGCAGTTCTTC. Translating gives CASSYSLAGPKDEQFF.

V and J are TRBV28 and TRBJ1-2; 8 nucleotides agree with TRBD1. Germline V gene data show CDR1 as MDHEN and CDR2 as SYDVKM. The CDR3 is 13 residues long. Trimming at V came to 5 bases and at J to 4 bases, leaving 3 bases not matched to a gene. DNA for the CDR3: TGTGCCAGCAGTGATGGACAGGGCTATGGCTACACCTTC. This sequence encodes CASSDGQGYGYTF.

V gene TRBV28 combines with J gene TRBJ2-7; D perhaps matches TRBD1 (6 bases). Germline V CDR1 and CDR2: MDHEN, SYDVKM. Trimming cost V 3 bases and J 3 bases, with 15 bases left between them. The CDR3 is 15 amino acids. CDR3 residues: CASSLPYRAIYEQYF. In DNA, the CDR3 is TGTGCCAGCAGTTTGCCGTACAGGGCGATCTACGAGCAGTACTTC.

V is TRBV5-1 and J is TRBJ2-3; TRBD2 agrees at 14 bases. The CDR3 runs to 19 residues. Germline V gene data show CDR1 as SGHRS and CDR2 as YFSETQ. Unmatched junction bases numbered 10, after V lost 4 bases and J lost 0 bases. CDR3 DNA: TGCGCCAGCAGCGGCGGACTAGCGGGAGGCCCCTTGAGCACAGATACGCAGTATTTT. This sequence encodes CASSGGLAGGPLSTDTQYF.

About this clone: Other DNA sequences in this specimen translate into the identical CDR3. J is TRBJ1-4 and V is TRBV5-4; 11 nucleotides agree with TRBD1. Per the germline V gene, CDR1 is SGHNT and CDR2 is YYREEE (reference sequence). V dropped 4 bases and J dropped 8; count of bases not matched to a gene: 4. The CDR3 has 14 residues. CDR3 residues: CASSRGQGGEKLFF. CDR3 sequence (DNA): TGTGCCAGCAGCAGGGGACAGGGGGGAGAAAAACTGTTTTTT.

The chain uses TRBV4-3 and TRBJ1-4, with 11 nucleotides matching TRBD1. Germline V gene data show CDR1 as LGHNA and CDR2 as YSLEER. CDR3 size: 16 residues. The V and J ends lost 4 bases and 1 base, in that order; junction bases with no gene match: 2. In DNA, the CDR3 is TGCGCCAGCAGCCGAGGGACAGGGGGAACTAATGAAAAACTGTTTTTT. This codes for CASSRGTGGTNEKLFF.

V gene TRBV9 combines with J gene TRBJ2-2, with 8 nucleotides matching TRBD1. V was pared by 3 bases and J by 0 bases, with 10 bases of the junction left unmatched. Germline lookup yields CDR1 SGDLS and CDR2 YYNGEE. The CDR3 loop spans 18 amino acids. The CDR3 spells CASSGGTGLLTNTGELFF. CDR3 DNA sequence: TGTGCCAGCAGCGGCGGGACAGGCCTCCTCACGAACACCGGGGAGCTGTTTTTT.

J is TRBJ1-2 and V is TRBV2; 7 bases match TRBD1. Trimming at V came to 7 bases and at J to 8 bases, leaving 13 bases not matched to a gene. The CDR3 has 14 amino acids. Per germline, CDR1 SNHLY and CDR2 FYNNEI. This CDR3 reads CASTLTGTVGGYTF. CDR3 bases: TGTGCCAGCACCTTGACAGGGACGGTGGGCGGCTACACCTTC.